This T cell receptor beta chain was sequenced in a study of T-cell reconstitution after alpha-beta-depleted transplantation in children. The study's findings and limits: After one year, T-cell counts and TCRbeta diversity mostly came from new T cells. At around two months after transplant, the alpha-beta T cells were reportedly derived from several hundred expanded clones that came from non-depleted graft cells. Surviving recipient cells, namely T cells and thymic progenitors, were the source of high day-60 TCRbeta diversity in some patients.

Preparing the TCRbeta library involved the use of unique molecular identifiers. TCRdb processed the PCR reads anew with MiXCR; each CDR3 protein has one entry. The sample has about 580,000 distinct CDR3 sequences, 20% to 25% seen once. This clonotype has ten or more counts. The antigen is undetermined. CDR3 length: 14 amino acids. The junction had 7 bases not matched to a gene; V was cut back by 7 bases and J by 4 bases. The chain joins TRBV12-3 or TRBV12-4 to TRBJ1-1, with 9 bases identical to TRBD1. This clonotype was obtained from a boy in the first two years of life who had a stem cell transplant for acute myeloid leukemia, so the T cells may come from the graft donor. Sequenced here: PBMCs, mostly from graft donor cells, sampled 360 days after TCRalphabeta/CD19-depleted stem cell transplant. This CDR3 is CASTRDRESTEAFF. As DNA, the CDR3 is TGTGCCAGCACTAGGGACAGGGAAAGCACTGAAGCTTTCTTT.